This T cell receptor beta chain appears in the sequencing data of a study of blood T cell repertoires in COVID-19. As for the study in general: Both acute and convalescent COVID-19 samples were obtained from the United States, Italy and Spain. T cells, B-cell-depleted T cells, or PBMCs provided the cDNA or gDNA that served as material.

This CDR3 is 14 amino acids long. With V trimmed by 4 bases and J by 7 bases, 7 bases remained unmatched. CDR1 and CDR2 (germline): SGHVS, FQNEAQ. Assay: immunoSEQ multiplex PCR; the TCRdb copy retains only in-frame clones and omits some. Of roughly 180,000 clones listed, about 85% were seen once; the top ten hold about 6%. The chain uses TRBV7-8 and TRBJ2-1; 7 bases line up with TRBD2. The clonotype comes from a woman in her forties with acute COVID-19. The sequenced sample was PBMCs or T cells enriched from blood (not recorded which). As DNA, the CDR3 is TGTGCCAGCAGCTCCCTGCGGGAGAAGAATGAGCAGTTCTTC. Translated, it gives CASSSLREKNEQFF.